A single sample gave rise to the 16 T cell receptor beta chains below, sequenced in a study of shared clonotypes between healthy human individuals. Naive-designated CD8 cells lacked CD45RO, were positively enriched for CCR7, and omitted terminally differentiated effector memory CD45RA+ cells. Repertoires were generated with immunoSEQ multiplex PCR, while TCRdb's copy carries only in-frame clones and drops some. The sample includes some 2,100,000 clones, about 92% of them seen just once. Input material: naive CD8+ T cells from PBMCs. The source is a young man in good health. Some clones in this sample may be carry-over from other donors' samples.

The chain employs TRBV7-2 and TRBJ2-5, with D possibly being TRBD1 (6 bases). CDR3 length equals 15 residues. Trimming took 4 bases from V and 1 from J, leaving 13 bases between them. CDR1 and CDR2 from the germline V gene are SGHTA and FQGNSA. The CDR3 DNA follows: TGTGCCAGCAGCTCTAGTGGGGGCCGCCAAGAGACCCAGTACTTC. Its protein product is CASSSSGGRQETQYF.

The gene calls are TRBV25-1 and TRBJ1-3; D is unclear. Trimming pared 5 bases from V and 2 bases from J, leaving 13 bases between. CDR3 length: 15 residues. Germline lookup yields CDR1 MGHDK and CDR2 SYGVNS. CDR3 nucleotides: TGTGCCAGCAGTCAGGAGGGAACTACTGGAAACACCATATATTTT. This encodes CASSQEGTTGNTIYF.

The V gene is TRBV4-1, the J gene TRBJ1-2; D remains ambiguous. V lost 2 bases, J lost 6 bases, and 13 bases lay in between. CDR3 length: 14 residues. Germline-derived CDR1 and CDR2 are MGHRA and YSYEKL. In DNA, the CDR3 is TGCGCCAGCAGCCAAAATTCGATAGCACATGGCTACACCTTC. It translates to CASSQNSIAHGYTF.

This clone was counted a single time. The chain is built from TRBV25-1 and TRBJ1-1; 8 positions match TRBD1. Germline V gene sequence: CDR1 MGHDK, CDR2 SYGVNS. CDR3 length equals 13 residues. J was trimmed by 4 bases and V by 10 bases; bases with no gene match: 8. The CDR3 nucleotides read TGTGCCACCACGGACAGGGCGAGCACTGAAGCTTTCTTT. Protein: CATTDRASTEAFF.

V is TRBV15 and J is TRBJ2-7; D is possibly TRBD2 (5 bases). The germline CDR1 and CDR2 sequences are LNHNV and YYDKDF (reference sequence). CDR3 length: 15 amino acids. V was clipped by 0 bases and J by 5 bases, with 14 bases between them. CDR3 in amino acids: CATSRDSARADEQYF. In DNA, the CDR3 is TGTGCCACCAGCAGAGATAGCGCGAGGGCTGACGAGCAGTACTTC.

The chain has TRBV30 and TRBJ1-2; 9 positions match TRBD1. Germline V gene sequence: CDR1 GTSNPN, CDR2 SVGIG (reference sequence). The CDR3 extends over 12 amino acids. The ends lost 5 bases at V and 2 bases at J; junction bases unmatched: 0. The CDR3 coding sequence is TGTGCCTGGGGACAGGGGAACTATGGCTACACCTTC. As protein: CAWGQGNYGYTF.

The chain couples TRBV27 to TRBJ2-3; D is ambiguous. The germline gives CDR1 MNHEY, CDR2 SMNVEV (reference sequence). The CDR3 spans 14 residues. V was pared by 4 bases and J by 1 base, with 9 bases between. The CDR3 here is CASSWATGTDTQYF. In nucleotides, the CDR3 is TGTGCCAGCAGTTGGGCCACGGGCACAGATACGCAGTATTTT.

A remark on this clone: This specimen includes other DNA sequences encoding the same CDR3. This chain joins TRBV29-1 and TRBJ2-7; 8 nucleotides agree with TRBD2. In germline, CDR1 is SQVTM, CDR2 ANQGSEA. This CDR3 is 13 amino acids long. Trimming removed 6 bases from V and 0 bases from J; junction bases left unmatched: 4. The CDR3 region has the DNA TGCAGCGTGGGGGCGGGAGGCTCCTACGAGCAGTACTTC. Its translation is CSVGAGGSYEQYF.

This clone was observed a few times. This specimen includes other DNA sequences encoding the same CDR3. This chain links TRBV7-9 with TRBJ1-1; possibly TRBD1 for D (5 bases). The CDR3 is made up of 13 amino acids. Germline V gene sequence: CDR1 SEHNR, CDR2 FQNEAQ (reference sequence). V dropped 5 bases and J dropped 1 base, with 8 bases sitting between them. DNA for the CDR3: TGTGCCAGCAGCCCCGGACAGAACACTGAAGCTTTCTTT. It is translated as CASSPGQNTEAFF.

The chain is built from TRBV7-3 and TRBJ2-2; the D gene is possibly TRBD2 (5 bases). The V end lost 5 bases, the J end lost 5 bases, and 15 bases lay between the germline ends. In germline, CDR1 is SGHTA, CDR2 FQGTGA. The CDR3 has 15 amino acids. Written as DNA, the CDR3 is TGTGCCAGCAGCGAAGTCGGAGGAGTGACCGGGGAGCTGTTTTTT. Its protein product is CASSEVGGVTGELFF.

The chain combines TRBV5-8 with TRBJ2-5; D uncertain. CDR3 length equals 13 residues. Germline-derived CDR1 and CDR2 are SGHTS and YDEGEE. Trimming left V 0 bases short and J 0 bases short, with 3 bases between. The CDR3 protein is CASSLDNQETQYF. The CDR3 DNA follows: TGTGCCAGCAGCTTGGACAACCAAGAGACCCAGTACTTC.

The J gene is TRBJ2-1, the V gene TRBV7-8; no clear D gene. V was pared by 1 base and J by 12 bases, with 13 bases between. Germline CDR1 is SGHVS and CDR2 is FQNEAQ. CDR3 length: 13 residues. The CDR3 DNA reads as TGTGCCAGCAGCTTAGTTGGGCGATCCTGGCAGTTCTTC. Translating it yields CASSLVGRSWQFF.

The rearrangement links TRBV7-2 to TRBJ2-3; D is unresolved. Germline CDR1 and CDR2: SGHTA and FQGNSA. Trimming stripped 5 bases from V and 4 bases from J, with 7 bases between. The CDR3 contains 12 residues. The chain's CDR3 is CASSLPPDTQYF. The CDR3 region has the DNA TGTGCCAGCAGCCTACCCCCAGATACGCAGTATTTT.

The V call is TRBV28, the J call TRBJ2-4; D could derive from TRBD1 or TRBD2 (5 bases each). The length of the CDR3 is 16 residues. Trimming cost V 3 bases and J 0 bases, with 12 bases left between them. Germline assignment: CDR1 MDHEN and CDR2 SYDVKM. CDR3 nucleotides: TGTGCCAGCAGTTTTAATCGAGGGGTAGCCAAAAACATTCAGTACTTC. It is translated as CASSFNRGVAKNIQYF.

V and J are TRBV5-1 and TRBJ2-2; 11 positions match TRBD1. The CDR3 runs to 16 residues. Germline assignment: CDR1 SGHRS and CDR2 YFSETQ. V was pared by 3 bases and J by 5 bases, with 6 bases of the junction left unmatched. CDR3 in amino acids: CASSWDRDRGTGELFF. CDR3 sequence (DNA): TGCGCCAGCAGCTGGGACCGGGACAGGGGGACCGGGGAGCTGTTTTTT. Combining the CDR3 with reference TRBV5-1 and TRBJ2-2 gives the whole variable domain KAGVTQTPRYLIKTRGQQVTLSCSPISGHRSVSWYQQTPGQGLQFLFEYFSETQRNKGNFPGRFSGRQFSNSRSEMNVSTLELGDSALYLCASSWDRDRGTGELFFGEGSRLTVL.

The chain joins TRBV5-1 to TRBJ1-2; no firm D call. Germline CDR1 and CDR2: SGHRS and YFSETQ. V lost 4 bases and J lost 0, with 10 bases in between. The CDR3 is 14 residues long. This chain's CDR3 is CASSVGISNYGYTF. The CDR3 DNA is TGCGCCAGCAGCGTCGGAATATCTAACTATGGCTACACCTTC.